Listed here are 18 T cell receptor beta chains from one sample, sequenced in a study of shared clonotypes between healthy human individuals. Terminally differentiated effector memory CD45RA+ cells were left out of the naive CD8 fraction, which was CD45RO-negative and positively selected for CCR7. Clones were sequenced by immunoSEQ multiplex PCR, and TCRdb holds only the in-frame ones, with some missing. The sample lists more than 2 million clones, around 95% occurring once. The sequenced sample was naive CD8+ T cells from PBMCs. These receptors originate from a man aged 18-30 years in good health. Some clones in this sample may be carry-over from other donors' samples.

The chain joins TRBV9 to TRBJ1-1; 7 bases map to TRBD1. V was clipped by 5 bases and J by 4 bases; unmatched bases: 8. Germline values: CDR1 SGDLS, CDR2 YYNGEE. The CDR3 is 14 residues long. The CDR3 nucleotides are TGTGCCAGCAGTGTTGTCCGGACAGGCACTGAAGCTTTCTTT. It specifies CASSVVRTGTEAFF. Combining the CDR3 with reference TRBV9 and TRBJ1-1 gives the whole variable domain DSGVTQTPKHLITATGQRVTLRCSPRSGDLSVYWYQQSLDQGLQFLIQYYNGEERAKGNILERFSAQQFPDLHSELNLSSLELGDSALYFCASSVVRTGTEAFFGQGTRLTVV.

Points on this clone: Different DNA sequences within this sample yield the same CDR3. The chain joins TRBV9 to TRBJ2-7, with 9 bases aligning to TRBD1. Germline trimming cut 0 bases from V and 4 bases from J; bases unmatched to any gene: 2. This CDR3 contains 14 residues. The germline V gene has CDR1 SGDLS and CDR2 YYNGEE. The CDR3 bases are TGTGCCAGCAGCGTAGAGGGACAGGGTTACGAGCAGTACTTC. Protein sequence: CASSVEGQGYEQYF.

This rearrangement joins TRBV27 to TRBJ2-4, with D perhaps TRBD2 (6 bases). Germline CDR1 reads MNHEY; CDR2 reads SMNVEV (reference sequence). The CDR3 is 16 residues long. V dropped 0 bases and J dropped 3 bases, with 12 bases sitting between them. CDR3 region: CASSLSPGTDKNIQYF. CDR3 nucleotides: TGTGCCAGCAGTTTATCCCCCGGGACTGACAAAAACATTCAGTACTTC.

Remarks on this clone: A junction boundary mismatches the germline segment, possibly from a read error. V gene TRBV5-1 combines with J gene TRBJ2-1; 7 bases line up with TRBD1. Germline loops: CDR1 SGHRS, CDR2 YFSETQ. This CDR3 spans 12 amino acids. The CDR3 is CASSWTGTENLF. The CDR3 DNA is TGCGCCAGCAGCTGGACCGGGACAGAGAATCTCTTC. Looking up the rest from reference TRBV5-1 and TRBJ2-1 gives the full variable domain: KAGVTQTPRYLIKTRGQQVTLSCSPISGHRSVSWYQQTPGQGLQFLFEYFSETQRNKGNFPGRFSGRQFSNSRSEMNVSTLELGDSALYLCASSWTGTENLFGPGTRLTVL.

The chain joins TRBV10-3 to TRBJ2-1; 8 nucleotides align to TRBD2. This CDR3 contains 14 residues. J gave up 4 bases and V 4 bases, and 3 bases lay outside the gene matches. Looked up from germline, CDR1 is ENHRY and CDR2 is SYGVKD. The CDR3 coding sequence is TGTGCCATCAGTGCTACTAGCGGTTACAATGAGCAGTTCTTC. Protein product: CAISATSGYNEQFF.

A word on this clone: This sample includes further DNA sequences coding for the same CDR3. CDR3 region: CASSPSTLNTEAFF. The CDR3 DNA reads as TGTGCCAGTAGTCCTTCGACGTTGAACACTGAAGCTTTCTTT. The chain is built from TRBV19 and TRBJ1-1; D ambiguous. Trimming stripped 5 bases from V and 0 bases from J, with 10 bases between. The CDR3 has 14 residues. The V gene's germline CDR1 is LNHDA and CDR2 SQIVND (reference sequence).

V and J are TRBV7-2 and TRBJ2-1; possible D gene TRBD2, 6 bases. The germline V gene encodes CDR1 SGHTA and CDR2 FQGNSA. Trimming removed 5 bases at V and 3 bases at J, with 11 bases between. This CDR3 comprises 14 residues. The chain's CDR3 is CASSPRGVYNEQFF. The CDR3 DNA is TGTGCCAGCAGCCCGCGGGGAGTCTACAATGAGCAGTTCTTC.

This sequence joins TRBV4-3 and TRBJ1-3; D is undetermined. Germline-derived CDR1 and CDR2 are LGHNA and YSLEER. Trimming removed 0 bases at V and 0 bases at J, with 18 bases between. This CDR3 is 19 amino acids long. CDR3 coding DNA: TGCGCCAGCAGCCAAGATGATTATGAGACCTTAGTCTCTGGAAACACCATATATTTT. Protein product: CASSQDDYETLVSGNTIYF.

This chain joins TRBV9 and TRBJ2-3; 9 bases are a match to TRBD2. Germline V gives CDR1 SGDLS, CDR2 YYNGEE. The CDR3 consists of 15 residues. The ends lost 4 bases at V and 4 bases at J; junction bases unmatched: 7. This CDR3 reads CASSPWTSAADTQYF. DNA for the CDR3: TGTGCCAGCAGCCCCTGGACTAGCGCGGCAGATACGCAGTATTTT.

The chain combines TRBV5-6 with TRBJ1-1, with D possibly being TRBD1 (5 bases). Germline values: CDR1 SGHDT, CDR2 YYEEEE. CDR3 length: 12 amino acids. V shed 7 bases and J shed 4 bases, with 11 bases lying between them. For the CDR3, the DNA is TGTGCCAGCGGGGCAAGTTTCACTGAAGCTTTCTTT. Encoded protein: CASGASFTEAFF.

For this clone: Other DNA sequences of this sample code for an identical CDR3. The rearrangement joins TRBV7-9 to TRBJ2-7; 7 bases fit TRBD1. The CDR3 runs 14 residues. Germline V lookup: CDR1 SEHNR, CDR2 FQNEAQ (reference sequence). With 1 base clipped from V and 3 bases from J, the junction kept 3 bases outside the gene matches. CDR3 nucleotide sequence: TGTGCCAGCAGCTTAGGACAGGGAGACTACGAGCAGTACTTC. Translated: CASSLGQGDYEQYF.

The rearrangement links TRBV2 to TRBJ1-5; D perhaps matches TRBD1 (5 bases). The length of the CDR3 is 12 residues. Germline V gene lookup returns CDR1 SNHLY and CDR2 FYNNEI. V shed 6 bases and J shed 6 bases, with 9 bases lying between them. The CDR3 here is CASRERGQPQHF. In DNA form, the CDR3 reads TGTGCCAGCAGGGAAAGGGGTCAGCCCCAGCATTTT.

The chain joins TRBV27 to TRBJ1-2; tentatively, D is TRBD1 (6 bases). The V gene lost 5 bases and the J gene lost 4 bases, with 14 bases spanning the gap. Germline assignment: CDR1 MNHEY and CDR2 SMNVEV (reference sequence). CDR3 length: 14 amino acids. The CDR3 sequence is CASSGKGHLYGYTF. The CDR3 nucleotides read TGTGCCAGCAGTGGCAAGGGACATCTCTATGGCTACACCTTC.

This chain links TRBV19 with TRBJ2-7; D remains ambiguous. Per the germline V gene, CDR1 is LNHDA and CDR2 is SQIVND (reference sequence). V shed 3 bases and J shed 5 bases, with 8 bases lying between them. This CDR3 comprises 12 residues. For the CDR3, the DNA is TGTGCCAGTAGTATCGGTAATGACGAGCAGTACTTC. Protein product: CASSIGNDEQYF.

This rearrangement joins TRBV21-1 to TRBJ1-2; the table's TRBD1 call for D was not verified on the DNA. TRBV21-1 is described as a pseudogene. The CDR3 covers 14 residues. The CDR3 loop is CASSRASRDNWVSF. The CDR3 nucleotides are TGTGCCAGCAGCCGCGCCTCCAGGGACAATTGGGTCTCCTTC.

This chain connects TRBV6-4 to TRBJ1-2, with TRBD1 identical over 10 bases. CDR1 is MRHNA and CDR2 is SNTAGT in the germline V gene. The CDR3 has 14 amino acids. V gave up 8 bases and J gave up 4 bases; unmatched junction bases: 7. The CDR3 reads CASEGTGAPYGYTF. The CDR3 bases are TGTGCCAGCGAAGGGACAGGGGCTCCCTATGGCTACACCTTC.

This clone was seen just once. The chain uses TRBV27 and TRBJ2-2; possible D gene TRBD2, 5 bases. This CDR3 has 13 amino acids. Germline loops: CDR1 MNHEY, CDR2 SMNVEV (reference sequence). The V and J ends lost 3 bases and 6 bases respectively, with 8 bases between them. CDR3 DNA: TGTGCCAGCAGTTTTCCCGGGGCCGGGGAGCTGTTTTTT. This gives the protein CASSFPGAGELFF.

This chain connects TRBV27 to TRBJ2-7; 9 bases line up with TRBD1. With 5 bases clipped from V and 7 bases from J, the junction kept 9 bases outside the gene matches. Germline V lookup: CDR1 MNHEY, CDR2 SMNVEV (reference sequence). The CDR3 length is 14 residues. CDR3 sequence: CASSSRDRAWEQYF. The CDR3 nucleotides read TGTGCCAGCAGTAGTAGGGACAGGGCGTGGGAGCAGTACTTC.